This TCR beta chain stems from a study of blood T cells in healthy people across ages. Study results and caveats: Compared with aged donors, long-lived donors showed fewer expanded clones, suggesting selection.

Sample-barcoded 5' priming and a J-beta primer mix drove a second PCR of about 7 to 12 cycles. TCRdb itself ran the 5' RACE reads through MiXCR, one entry per CDR3 protein. In the table there are about 1.6 million distinct CDR3 sequences, 34% of which are singletons. On this clonotype itself: Its antigen remains unidentified.

Germline CDR1 reads ENHRY; CDR2 reads SYGVKD. Deletions cut 2 bases from V and 8 bases from J, with 12 bases between. The CDR3 is 13 amino acids. The sequence was collected from a woman in her twenties or thirties in good health. The rearrangement uses TRBV10-3 and TRBJ1-2; perhaps TRBD1 as D (6 bases). Sequenced input: blood. The CDR3 bases are TGTGCCATCAGTGAGGTGGCAGGGGTAGGCTACACCTTC. Translating gives CAISEVAGVGYTF.